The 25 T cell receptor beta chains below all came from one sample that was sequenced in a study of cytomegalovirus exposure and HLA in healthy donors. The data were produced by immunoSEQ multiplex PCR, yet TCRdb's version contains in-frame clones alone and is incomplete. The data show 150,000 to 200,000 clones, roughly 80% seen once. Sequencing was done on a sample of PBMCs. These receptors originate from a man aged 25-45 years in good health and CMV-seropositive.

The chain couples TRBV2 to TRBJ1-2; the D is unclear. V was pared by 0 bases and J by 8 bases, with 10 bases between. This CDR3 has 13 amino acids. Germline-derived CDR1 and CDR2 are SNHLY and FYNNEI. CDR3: CASSEARAGGYTF. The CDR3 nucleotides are TGTGCCAGCAGTGAAGCGAGGGCAGGCGGCTACACCTTC.

The CDR3 here is CASSLTGRREQFF. CDR3 nucleotides: TGTGCCAGCAGTTTGACAGGCCGCAGGGAGCAGTTCTTC. The V gene is TRBV27, the J gene TRBJ2-1; D might be TRBD1 (6 bases). CDR3 length equals 13 residues. Per germline, CDR1 MNHEY and CDR2 SMNVEV (reference sequence). Trimming shortened V by 3 bases and J by 10 bases, and 13 bases separated the two germline ends.

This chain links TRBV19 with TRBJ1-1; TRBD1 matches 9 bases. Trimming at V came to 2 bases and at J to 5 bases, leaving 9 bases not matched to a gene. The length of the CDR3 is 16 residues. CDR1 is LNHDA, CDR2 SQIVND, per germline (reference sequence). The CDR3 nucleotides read TGTGCCAGTAGTATAAAGGGGACAGGGAGAGATACTGAAGCTTTCTTT. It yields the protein CASSIKGTGRDTEAFF.

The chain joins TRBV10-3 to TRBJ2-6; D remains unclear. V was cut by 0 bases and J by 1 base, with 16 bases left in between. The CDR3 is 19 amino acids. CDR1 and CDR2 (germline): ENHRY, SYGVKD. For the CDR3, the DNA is TGTGCCATCAGTGAGTCACGACTCAAAAGTTATTCTGGGGCCAACGTCCTGACTTTC. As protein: CAISESRLKSYSGANVLTF.

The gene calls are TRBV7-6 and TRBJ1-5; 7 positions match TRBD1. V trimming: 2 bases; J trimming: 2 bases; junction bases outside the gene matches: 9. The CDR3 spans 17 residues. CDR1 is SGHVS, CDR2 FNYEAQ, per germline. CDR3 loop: CASSLKVRGHGNQPQHF. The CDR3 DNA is TGTGCCAGCAGCTTAAAAGTGAGGGGGCATGGCAATCAGCCCCAGCATTTT.

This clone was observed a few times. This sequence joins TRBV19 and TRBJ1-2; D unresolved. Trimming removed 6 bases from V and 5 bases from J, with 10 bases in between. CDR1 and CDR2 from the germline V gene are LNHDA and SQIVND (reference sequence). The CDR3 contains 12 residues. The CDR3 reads CASSPDLYGYTF. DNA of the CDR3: TGTGCCAGTAGCCCAGACTTGTATGGCTACACCTTC.

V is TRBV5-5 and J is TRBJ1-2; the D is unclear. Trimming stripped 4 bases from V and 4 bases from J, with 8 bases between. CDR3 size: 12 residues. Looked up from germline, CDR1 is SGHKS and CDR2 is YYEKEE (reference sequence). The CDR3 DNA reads TGTGCCAGCAGCCAGAACAGCTATGGCTACACCTTC. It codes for CASSQNSYGYTF.

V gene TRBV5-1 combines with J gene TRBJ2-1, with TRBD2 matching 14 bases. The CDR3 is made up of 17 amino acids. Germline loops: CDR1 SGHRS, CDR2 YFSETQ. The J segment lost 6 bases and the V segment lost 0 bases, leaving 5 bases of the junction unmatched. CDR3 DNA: TGCGCCAGCAGCTTGGCTAGACTAGCGGGAGGGCTCAATGAGCAGTTCTTC. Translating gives CASSLARLAGGLNEQFF.

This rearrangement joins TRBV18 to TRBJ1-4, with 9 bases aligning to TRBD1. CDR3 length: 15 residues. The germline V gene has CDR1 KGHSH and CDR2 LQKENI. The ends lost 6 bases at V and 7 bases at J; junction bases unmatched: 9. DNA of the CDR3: TGTGCCAGCTCCCGGACAGGGGCTACGGTTGAAAAACTGTTTTTT. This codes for CASSRTGATVEKLFF.

The CDR3 sequence is CATSRGRRRGGNTEAFF. Here the CDR3 DNA reads TGTGCCACCAGCAGAGGAAGAAGGCGGGGTGGGAACACTGAAGCTTTCTTT. J is TRBJ1-1 and V is TRBV15, with unresolved D. In germline, CDR1 is LNHNV, CDR2 YYDKDF (reference sequence). The CDR3 has 17 residues. V was shortened by 1 base and J by 1 base, with 16 bases between the two germline ends.

The chain's CDR3 is CASSWDREETQYF. The CDR3 region has the DNA TGCGCCAGCAGCTGGGACAGGGAAGAGACCCAGTACTTC. The rearrangement joins TRBV5-1 to TRBJ2-5; the match to TRBD1 covers 9 bases. This CDR3 comprises 13 residues. Germline CDR1 is SGHRS and CDR2 is YFSETQ. V lost 3 bases to trimming and J lost 3 bases; unmatched junction nucleotides: 0.

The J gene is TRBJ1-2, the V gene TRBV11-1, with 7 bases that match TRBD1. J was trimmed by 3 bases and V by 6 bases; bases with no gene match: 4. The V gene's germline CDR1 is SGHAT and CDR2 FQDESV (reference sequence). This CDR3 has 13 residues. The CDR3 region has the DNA TGTGCCAGCAGACGAGGGGGCGACTATGGCTACACCTTC. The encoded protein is CASRRGGDYGYTF.

Written as DNA, the CDR3 is TGTGCCAGTAGTATAGGTCCCCCCGCTAGCGGGGGCGGGGAGCTGTTTTTT. It codes for CASSIGPPASGGGELFF. V usage is TRBV19 and J usage is TRBJ2-2; 10 positions match TRBD2. With V trimmed by 1 base and J by 7 bases, 9 bases remained unmatched. This CDR3 has 17 amino acids. Germline CDR1 LNHDA, CDR2 SQIVND (reference sequence).

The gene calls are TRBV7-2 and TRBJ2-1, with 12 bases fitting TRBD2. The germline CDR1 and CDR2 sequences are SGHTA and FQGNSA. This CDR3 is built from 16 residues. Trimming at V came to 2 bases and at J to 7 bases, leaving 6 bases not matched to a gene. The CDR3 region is CASSLPLAGGRNEQFF. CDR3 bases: TGTGCCAGCAGCTTACCGCTAGCGGGGGGGCGTAATGAGCAGTTCTTC. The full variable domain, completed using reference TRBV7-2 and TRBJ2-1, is GAGVSQSPSNKVTEKGKDVELRCDPISGHTALYWYRQSLGQGLEFLIYFQGNSAPDKSGLPSDRFSAERTGGSVSTLTIQRTQQEDSAVYLCASSLPLAGGRNEQFFGPGTRLTVL.

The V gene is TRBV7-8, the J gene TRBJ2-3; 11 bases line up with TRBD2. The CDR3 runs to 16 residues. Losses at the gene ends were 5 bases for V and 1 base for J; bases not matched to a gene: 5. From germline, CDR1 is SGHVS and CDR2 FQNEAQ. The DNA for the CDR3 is TGTGCCAGCAGCCCAGGGACTAGCGGTGGCACAGATACGCAGTATTTT. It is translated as CASSPGTSGGTDTQYF.

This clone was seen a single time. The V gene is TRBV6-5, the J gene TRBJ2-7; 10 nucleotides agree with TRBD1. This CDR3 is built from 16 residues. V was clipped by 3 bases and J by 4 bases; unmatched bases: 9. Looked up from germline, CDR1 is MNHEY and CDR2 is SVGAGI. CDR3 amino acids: CASSYRGQGIKYEQYF. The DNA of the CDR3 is TGTGCCAGCAGTTATCGGGGACAGGGGATAAAGTACGAGCAGTACTTC.

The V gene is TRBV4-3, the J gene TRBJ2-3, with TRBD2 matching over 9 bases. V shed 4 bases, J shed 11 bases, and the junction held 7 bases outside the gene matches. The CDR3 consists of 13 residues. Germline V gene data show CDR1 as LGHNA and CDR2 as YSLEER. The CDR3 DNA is TGCGCCAGCAGCCCCCAAAGCGGGGGGTGGCAGTATTTT. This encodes CASSPQSGGWQYF.

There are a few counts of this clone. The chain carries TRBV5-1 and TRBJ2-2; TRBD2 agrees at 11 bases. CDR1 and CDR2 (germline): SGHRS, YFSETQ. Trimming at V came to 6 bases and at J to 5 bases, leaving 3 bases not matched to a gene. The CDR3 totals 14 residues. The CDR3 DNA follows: TGCGCCAGCAAACTAGCGGGAGATACCGGGGAGCTGTTTTTT. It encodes CASKLAGDTGELFF.

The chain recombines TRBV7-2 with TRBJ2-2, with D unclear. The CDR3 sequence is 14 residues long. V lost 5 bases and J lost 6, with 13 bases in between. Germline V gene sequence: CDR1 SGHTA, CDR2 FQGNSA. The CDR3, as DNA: TGTGCCAGCAGCCTAACGACAATGTCCGGGGAGCTGTTTTTT. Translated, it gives CASSLTTMSGELFF.

The CDR3 sequence: CATSRGWGGENEQFF. CDR3 in DNA: TGTGCCACCAGCAGAGGGTGGGGGGGCGAAAATGAGCAGTTCTTC. The chain recombines TRBV15 with TRBJ2-1; D is perhaps TRBD2 (7 bases). Trimming pared 1 base from V and 7 bases from J, leaving 14 bases between. Germline lookup yields CDR1 LNHNV and CDR2 YYDKDF (reference sequence). This CDR3 is 15 amino acids long.

The CDR3 region has the DNA TGTGCCAGCAGACAACAGGGACCACAGTACTTC. This gives the protein CASRQQGPQYF. The chain has TRBV25-1 and TRBJ2-5, with D possibly being TRBD1 (6 bases). Trimming took 6 bases from V and 11 from J, leaving 13 bases between them. Germline CDR1 is MGHDK and CDR2 is SYGVNS. This CDR3 is 11 amino acids long.

CDR3 in DNA: TGTGCCAGCAGCTCTGTAGAGACCCAGTACTTC. Translating gives CASSSVETQYF. The rearrangement links TRBV7-6 to TRBJ2-5; D gene ambiguous. Trimming pared 4 bases from V and 4 bases from J, leaving 4 bases between. In germline, CDR1 is SGHVS, CDR2 FNYEAQ. The CDR3 extends over 11 amino acids. Full variable domain (missing parts from reference TRBV7-6 and TRBJ2-5): GAGVSQSPRYKVTKRGQDVALRCDPISGHVSLYWYRQALGQGPEFLTYFNYEAQQDKSGLPNDRFSAERPEGSISTLTIQRTEQRDSAMYRCASSSVETQYFGPGTRLLVL.

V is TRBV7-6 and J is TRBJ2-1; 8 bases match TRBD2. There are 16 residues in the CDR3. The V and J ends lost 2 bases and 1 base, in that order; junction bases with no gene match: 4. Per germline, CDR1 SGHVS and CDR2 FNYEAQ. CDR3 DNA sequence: TGTGCCAGCAGCTTATTAGCGGGAATTTCCTACAATGAGCAGTTCTTC. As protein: CASSLLAGISYNEQFF.

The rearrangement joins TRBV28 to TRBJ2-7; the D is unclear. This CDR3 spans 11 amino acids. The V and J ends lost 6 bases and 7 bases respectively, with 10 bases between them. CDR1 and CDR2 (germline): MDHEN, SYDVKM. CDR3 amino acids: CASRRSPEQYF. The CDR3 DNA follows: TGTGCCAGCAGACGGTCGCCTGAGCAGTACTTC.

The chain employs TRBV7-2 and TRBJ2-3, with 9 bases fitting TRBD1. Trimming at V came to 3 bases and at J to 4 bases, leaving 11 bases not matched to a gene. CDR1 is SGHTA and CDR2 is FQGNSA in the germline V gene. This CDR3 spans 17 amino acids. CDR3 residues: CASSFSDRGRLADTQYF. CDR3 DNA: TGTGCCAGCAGCTTTTCGGACAGGGGTAGGCTGGCAGATACGCAGTATTTT.